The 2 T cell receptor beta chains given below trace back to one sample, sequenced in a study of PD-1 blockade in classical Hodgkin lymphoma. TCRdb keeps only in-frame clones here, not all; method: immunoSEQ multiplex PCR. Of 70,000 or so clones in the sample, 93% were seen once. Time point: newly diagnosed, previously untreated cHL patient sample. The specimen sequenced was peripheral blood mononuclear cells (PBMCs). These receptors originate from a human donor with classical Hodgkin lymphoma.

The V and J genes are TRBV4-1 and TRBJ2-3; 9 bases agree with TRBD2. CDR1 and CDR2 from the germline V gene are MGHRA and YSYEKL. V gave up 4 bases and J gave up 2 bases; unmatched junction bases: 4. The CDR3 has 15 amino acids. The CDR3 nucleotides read TGCGCCAGCAGCCGCGGACTAGCGTACACAGATACGCAGTATTTT. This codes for CASSRGLAYTDTQYF.

The CDR3 DNA sequence: TGTGCCAGCAGTTTCGTGGCCACAGATACGCAGTATTTT. Its translation: CASSFVATDTQYF. This chain uses TRBV28 with TRBJ2-3; D not certain. This CDR3 is 13 amino acids long. V gave up 3 bases and J gave up 2 bases, with 6 bases separating them. Germline CDR1 reads MDHEN; CDR2 reads SYDVKM.